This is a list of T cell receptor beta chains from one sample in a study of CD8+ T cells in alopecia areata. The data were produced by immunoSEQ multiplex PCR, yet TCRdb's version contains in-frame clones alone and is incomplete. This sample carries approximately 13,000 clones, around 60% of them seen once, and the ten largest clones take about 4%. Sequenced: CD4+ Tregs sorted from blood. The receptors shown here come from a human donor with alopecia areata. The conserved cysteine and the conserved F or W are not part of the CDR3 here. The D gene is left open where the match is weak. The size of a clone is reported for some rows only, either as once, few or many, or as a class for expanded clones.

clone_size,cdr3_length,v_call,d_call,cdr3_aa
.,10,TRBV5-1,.,ASSLYSTEAF
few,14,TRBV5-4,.,ASSLLGGPRTGELF
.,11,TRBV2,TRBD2,ASSGLVTDTQY
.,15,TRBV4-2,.,ASSQESMDRQNTEAF
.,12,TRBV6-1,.,ASSGGGANTEAF
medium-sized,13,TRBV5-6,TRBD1,ASSPGQGNADTQY
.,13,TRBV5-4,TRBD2,ASSPTSGTTMGQF
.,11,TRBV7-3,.,ASSPRNGNEQF
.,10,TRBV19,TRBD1,ASRPDRGGEF
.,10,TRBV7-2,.,ASSLDDYGYT
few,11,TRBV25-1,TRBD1,ASSVGQGQGYT
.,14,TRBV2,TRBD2,ASSELAGGGYNEQF
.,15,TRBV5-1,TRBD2,ASGGLAGMSGTDTQY
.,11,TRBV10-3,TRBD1,TIRIQGGPEAF
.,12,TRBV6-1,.,ASTLQGGAGELF
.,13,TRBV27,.,ASRLAESTYNEQF
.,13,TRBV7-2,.,ASSLVTEFSYEQY
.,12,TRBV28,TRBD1,ASSTPGGSYGYT
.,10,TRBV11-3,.,ASSLVAYEQF
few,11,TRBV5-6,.,ASSWGRMDIQY
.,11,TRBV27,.,ASSFGIGYEQY
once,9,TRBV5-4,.,ASSFQETQY
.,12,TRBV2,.,ASRDLRFGQPQH
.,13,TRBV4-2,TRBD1,ASSQVAGQGDGYT
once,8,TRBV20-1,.,SARWREQF
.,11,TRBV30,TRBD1,AWSRGQGYEQF
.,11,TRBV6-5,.,ASSYPTSGEQY
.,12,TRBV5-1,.,ASKPETASGGYT
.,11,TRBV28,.,ASGDPKRETQY
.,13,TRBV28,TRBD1,ASSFQGALNTEAF
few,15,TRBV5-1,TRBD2,ASSLPRLAGGGNEQF
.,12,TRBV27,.,ASSPAGVTDTQY
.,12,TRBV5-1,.,ASSLAQVEFEQY
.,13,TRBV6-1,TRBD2,ASSDRTSGSFEQY
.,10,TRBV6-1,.,ASTLRAPMQY
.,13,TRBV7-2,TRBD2,ASSLVAGGPREQY
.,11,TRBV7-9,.,ASRSLGPYEQY
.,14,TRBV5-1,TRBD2,ASSRGLAGDGDTQY
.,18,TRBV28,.,ATRGRGALMSSSGANVLT
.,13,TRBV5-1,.,ASSLTGPPQETQY
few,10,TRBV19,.,ASSRSGNTIY
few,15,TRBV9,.,ASSVYPRDGGNEKLF
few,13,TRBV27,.,ASSFVGSGYNEQF